Sequencing of this TCR beta chain was carried out in a study of blood T cell repertoires in COVID-19. Background on the study: In each case, the material was cDNA or gDNA derived from T cells, B-cell-depleted T cells, or PBMCs.

Clones were read by immunoSEQ multiplex PCR, and TCRdb kept only the in-frame ones, dropping some. The sample carries over 85,000 clones, 84% recorded once. This CDR3 has 17 amino acids. The trim removed 6 bases at V and 1 base at J, leaving 6 bases unmatched. Germline V lookup: CDR1 LGHNT, CDR2 FRNRAP. The sequence was obtained from a man aged 40-49 years with active or convalescent COVID-19. The sequencing input was peripheral blood. This chain joins TRBV12-5 and TRBJ2-5; 15 positions agree with TRBD2. In nucleotides, the CDR3 is TGTGCTAGTGGGCGGACTAGCGGGGGGGCAATCCAAGAGACCCAGTACTTC. It is translated as CASGRTSGGAIQETQYF.